Below, 27 T cell receptor beta chains from the same sample are listed, as sequenced in a study of blood T cells in healthy people across ages (dated by TCRdb to about 2015). The method behind the library was 5' RACE. Sequencer: Illumina HiSeq 2500. A second PCR of about 6 to 11 cycles was performed with a sample-barcoded 5' primer and a J-beta primer mix. In-frame beta chains were kept once TCRdb had trimmed the public reads at Q25 with fastp and called clones with MiXCR. Every CDR3 protein is listed once, alongside the most common genes and DNA of its rows. The sample records about 680,000 distinct CDR3 sequences, around half of which are singletons. Clones ranked in the top ten supply approximately 32% of the sample. The sample comprised blood. The origin of the receptors is a woman aged 55-69 years in good health.

V usage is TRBV7-2 and J usage is TRBJ1-3; D is unclear. CDR1 SGHTA and CDR2 FQGNSA come from the germline V gene. This CDR3 spans 14 amino acids. Trimming pared 1 base from V and 4 bases from J, leaving 8 bases between. For the CDR3, the DNA is TGTGCCAGCAGCTTAGGCGGGGTGGGAAACACCATATATTTT. Translating it yields CASSLGGVGNTIYF. Full variable domain (outside the CDR3, taken from reference TRBV7-2 and TRBJ1-3): GAGVSQSPSNKVTEKGKDVELRCDPISGHTALYWYRQSLGQGLEFLIYFQGNSAPDKSGLPSDRFSAERTGGSVSTLTIQRTQQEDSAVYLCASSLGGVGNTIYFGEGSWLTVV.

This sequence joins TRBV5-4 and TRBJ1-2; 10 nucleotides match TRBD1. The CDR3 is 14 amino acids. Unmatched junction bases numbered 5, after V lost 3 bases and J lost 6 bases. Germline loops: CDR1 SGHNT, CDR2 YYREEE (reference sequence). The CDR3 DNA reads as TGTGCCAGCAGCTCGGGAGGACAGGGGGATGGCTACACCTTC. This gives the protein CASSSGGQGDGYTF.

On this clonotype: This may be a read error: a much more frequent sequence differs by one nucleotide. The chain is built from TRBV20-1 and TRBJ1-6; no definite D call. The germline V gene encodes CDR1 DFQATT and CDR2 SNEGSKA (reference sequence). CDR3 length: 15 amino acids. DNA of the CDR3: TGCAGTACTAGGCCCGACTACCTTGATAATTCACCCCTCCACTTT. Encoded protein: CSTRPDYLDNSPLHF.

The chain has TRBV11-1 and TRBJ2-3; 12 nucleotides line up with TRBD2. The J segment lost 0 bases and the V segment lost 5 bases, leaving 6 bases of the junction unmatched. Germline assignment: CDR1 SGHAT and CDR2 FQDESV (reference sequence). The CDR3 loop spans 17 amino acids. The CDR3 loop reads CASSHGTSGPSTDTQYF. CDR3 in DNA: TGTGCCAGCAGCCATGGGACTAGCGGGCCTAGCACAGATACGCAGTATTTT.

The chain couples TRBV7-9 to TRBJ2-7, with D possibly matching TRBD2 (5 bases). The CDR3 spans 12 residues. Trimming shortened V by 8 bases and J by 4 bases, and 12 bases separated the two germline ends. Germline V gene lookup returns CDR1 SEHNR and CDR2 FQNEAQ (reference sequence). The CDR3 sequence is CASSGSGYEQYF. The DNA of the CDR3 is TGTGCCAGCTCTGGGTCGGGGTACGAGCAGTACTTC.

The rearrangement joins TRBV7-2 to TRBJ1-2; 8 nucleotides align to TRBD1. The germline CDR1 and CDR2 sequences are SGHTA and FQGNSA. V was clipped by 5 bases and J by 6 bases; unmatched bases: 5. The CDR3 spans 13 residues. CDR3 protein: CASSPAGGDGYTF. CDR3 DNA sequence: TGTGCCAGCAGCCCAGCAGGGGGCGATGGCTACACCTTC.

The rearrangement uses TRBV5-1 and TRBJ2-3; no reliable D call. The germline gives CDR1 SGHRS, CDR2 YFSETQ. CDR3 size: 14 residues. Trimming pared 0 bases from V and 6 bases from J, leaving 11 bases between. The CDR3 sequence is CASSLDRSLDTQYF. The DNA of the CDR3 is TGCGCCAGCAGCTTGGATAGAAGTCTCGATACGCAGTATTTT.

The chain couples TRBV7-3 to TRBJ2-1; D unresolved. This CDR3 region has 13 residues. The V end lost 5 bases, the J end lost 5 bases, and 10 bases lay between the germline ends. Per the germline V gene, CDR1 is SGHTA and CDR2 is FQGTGA. The chain's CDR3 is CASSASRNNEQFF. The CDR3 DNA is TGTGCCAGCAGCGCATCCCGTAACAATGAGCAGTTCTTC. The full variable domain, with the rest looked up from reference TRBV7-3 and TRBJ2-1, is GAGVSQTPSNKVTEKGKYVELRCDPISGHTALYWYRQSLGQGPEFLIYFQGTGAADDSGLPNDRFFAVRPEGSVSTLKIQRTERGDSAVYLCASSASRNNEQFFGPGTRLTVL.

This chain uses TRBV20-1 with TRBJ2-5, with 14 bases that match TRBD2. Near its end, the DNA agrees better with TRBJ2-7, so the J call may be wrong. Germline CDR1 is DFQATT and CDR2 is SNEGSKA (reference sequence). This CDR3 comprises 15 residues. The CDR3 coding sequence is TGCAGTGCTAGAGCGGGGACTAGCGGGAGCTACGAGCAGTACTTC. This gives the protein CSARAGTSGSYEQYF.

The genes are TRBV12-3 or TRBV12-4 and TRBJ1-5, with D perhaps TRBD1 (6 bases). With 4 bases removed from V and 8 bases from J, the gap between germline ends came to 12 bases. This CDR3 has 13 amino acids. The CDR3: CASSWTVEKPQHF. Here the CDR3 DNA reads TGTGCCAGCAGTTGGACAGTTGAAAAGCCCCAGCATTTT.

The chain is built from TRBV7-2 and TRBJ2-1; perhaps D is TRBD1 or TRBD2 (5 bases each). Trimming stripped 5 bases from V and 8 bases from J, with 19 bases between. Germline CDR1 and CDR2: SGHTA and FQGNSA. CDR3 length: 15 amino acids. The CDR3 nucleotides read TGTGCCAGCAGCCCAGCCCCCCCAAGGGGAGATGAGCAGTTCTTC. It is translated as CASSPAPPRGDEQFF.

V gene TRBV4-3 combines with J gene TRBJ2-1; tentative D call: TRBD2 (7 bases). Germline V gene sequence: CDR1 LGHNA, CDR2 YSLEER. Trimming pared 3 bases from V and 3 bases from J, leaving 18 bases between. The length of the CDR3 is 17 residues. The CDR3 region is CASSQGGGYPYYNEQFF. The DNA of the CDR3 is TGCGCCAGCAGCCAGGGCGGGGGCTACCCGTACTACAATGAGCAGTTCTTC.

V and J are TRBV20-1 and TRBJ2-5; 7 nucleotides agree with TRBD2. The CDR3 covers 14 residues. Losses at the gene ends were 6 bases for V and 3 bases for J; bases not matched to a gene: 10. Germline CDR1 and CDR2: DFQATT and SNEGSKA (reference sequence). Here the CDR3 reads CSAPRGGLEETQYF. The CDR3 coding sequence is TGCAGTGCACCAAGAGGAGGACTAGAAGAGACCCAGTACTTC.

Of note for this clonotype: Mismatch with germline at one junction end may stem from a read error. The chain couples TRBV2 to TRBJ2-4; no clear D gene. The CDR3 is made up of 14 amino acids. Germline loops: CDR1 SNHLY, CDR2 FYNNEI. CDR3 sequence (DNA): TGTGCCAGCAGCGCGAGCGCAGCCAAAACCATTCAGTACTTC. This sequence encodes CASSASAAKTIQYF.

The sample holds a few counts of this clonotype. This sequence joins TRBV12-3 or TRBV12-4 and TRBJ2-7; TRBD2 is a possible D gene (5 bases). The length of the CDR3 is 13 residues. V lost 6 bases to trimming and J lost 2 bases, with 11 bases between them. The CDR3 DNA is TGTGCCAGCAGGCTCACCGGGACCTACGAGCAGTACTTC. Protein product: CASRLTGTYEQYF.

A few counts support this clonotype. The chain links TRBV5-5 to TRBJ2-7, with 15 bases lining up with TRBD2. The CDR3 contains 18 residues. With 4 bases clipped from V and 3 bases from J, the junction kept 11 bases outside the gene matches. Per germline, CDR1 SGHKS and CDR2 YYEKEE (reference sequence). The CDR3, as DNA: TGTGCCAGCAGCCGGACTAGCGGGAGGGCCCCCCGCTACTACGAGCAGTACTTC. Translated: CASSRTSGRAPRYYEQYF.

The chain is built from TRBV15 and TRBJ2-6; D remains ambiguous. In germline, CDR1 is LNHNV, CDR2 YYDKDF (reference sequence). The CDR3 contains 16 residues. V was cut by 0 bases and J by 0 bases, with 6 bases left in between. The CDR3 DNA reads TGTGCCACCAGCAGAGAAAGAGACTCTGGGGCCAACGTCCTGACTTTC. Its protein is CATSRERDSGANVLTF.

The chain uses TRBV7-3 and TRBJ2-7; D is uncertain. CDR1 and CDR2 from the germline V gene are SGHTA and FQGTGA. V lost 1 base to trimming and J lost 5 bases, with 12 bases between them. CDR3 length equals 14 residues. CDR3 DNA sequence: TGTGCCAGCAGCTTAAGGCCCTTTCCCAACGAGCAGTACTTC. Its translation is CASSLRPFPNEQYF.

CDR3 sequence (DNA): TGCGCCAGCAGCGTAATGGGAGACACTGAAGCTTTCTTT. As protein: CASSVMGDTEAFF. V is TRBV5-1 and J is TRBJ1-1; D is undetermined. Germline assignment: CDR1 SGHRS and CDR2 YFSETQ. The V and J ends lost 4 bases and 3 bases respectively, with 10 bases between them. The CDR3 spans 13 residues.

This clonotype was seen only a few times. This chain connects TRBV7-2 to TRBJ1-2; possible D gene TRBD1, 6 bases. V dropped 2 bases and J dropped 5 bases, with 15 bases sitting between them. The length of the CDR3 is 15 residues. Germline CDR1 is SGHTA and CDR2 is FQGNSA. CDR3 sequence reads: CASSLSRGAGYGYTF. The CDR3 region has the DNA TGTGCCAGCAGCTTATCAAGGGGGGCAGGATATGGCTACACCTTC.

In the case of this clonotype: One end of the junction does not line up with germline, which may come from a read error. The rearrangement joins TRBV7-2 to TRBJ1-5; D gene unclear. The CDR3 contains 14 residues. From germline, CDR1 is SGHTA and CDR2 FQGNSA. CDR3 in DNA: TGTGCCAGCAGCGGCCGCGGGGTCCATCAGCCCCGGCATTTT. It codes for CASSGRGVHQPRHF.

This clonotype occurred a few times. The chain couples TRBV7-2 to TRBJ1-1; D gene unclear. Looked up from germline, CDR1 is SGHTA and CDR2 is FQGNSA. V lost 5 bases, J lost 1 base, and 17 bases lay in between. This CDR3 spans 16 amino acids. DNA for the CDR3: TGTGCCAGCAGCCGCTCCGGAGCAAGTCCGAACACTGAAGCTTTCTTT. Its translation: CASSRSGASPNTEAFF.

This clonotype was counted at least ten times. This chain connects TRBV4-2 to TRBJ2-1, with a possible D match to TRBD1 (6 bases). This CDR3 has 11 residues. V was clipped by 5 bases and J by 8 bases, with 7 bases between them. The germline V gene has CDR1 LGHNA and CDR2 YNFKEQ. The CDR3 DNA sequence: TGTGCCAGCAGCGAGGGGGATGAGCAGTTCTTC. Amino acids: CASSEGDEQFF.

V usage is TRBV28 and J usage is TRBJ2-3; TRBD2 matches at 7 bases. CDR3 length equals 14 residues. After removal of 2 bases from V and 8 bases from J, the junction contained 7 bases not matched to a gene. The germline CDR1 and CDR2 sequences are MDHEN and SYDVKM. The CDR3 bases are TGTGCCAGCAGTTTAAACGGGGGGAGAGGTACGCAGTATTTT. Encoded protein: CASSLNGGRGTQYF.

The V and J genes are TRBV29-1 and TRBJ2-3; TRBD2 agrees at 8 bases. V lost 7 bases to trimming and J lost 1 base; unmatched junction nucleotides: 7. The CDR3 is 14 amino acids. CDR1 SQVTM and CDR2 ANQGSEA come from the germline V gene. For the CDR3, the DNA is TGCAGCGCCATAGTGACTAGCGGCACAGATACGCAGTATTTT. Translated, it gives CSAIVTSGTDTQYF.

This clonotype was seen a handful of times. The chain is built from TRBV4-3 and TRBJ2-3, with D possibly being TRBD2 (6 bases). This CDR3 is built from 18 residues. Germline V gives CDR1 LGHNA, CDR2 YSLEER. The V and J ends lost 0 bases and 7 bases respectively, with 23 bases between them. The CDR3 is CASSQDWGRGLPQNTQYF. The CDR3 nucleotides read TGCGCCAGCAGCCAAGACTGGGGCCGGGGACTCCCTCAGAATACGCAGTATTTT.

V and J are TRBV30 and TRBJ2-3; TRBD2 agrees at 8 bases. This CDR3 has 14 residues. The V and J ends lost 0 bases and 6 bases, in that order; junction bases with no gene match: 5. The germline gives CDR1 GTSNPN, CDR2 SVGIG (reference sequence). The CDR3 loop is CAWSVPGGRDTQYF. DNA for the CDR3: TGTGCCTGGAGTGTACCGGGGGGGCGGGATACGCAGTATTTT.